These T cell receptor beta chains were read from a single sample in a study of Ad26.COV2.S vaccination and SARS-CoV-2 variants. The data were produced by immunoSEQ multiplex PCR, yet TCRdb's version contains in-frame clones alone and is incomplete. In the table there are about 350,000 clones, 80% to 90% of which are singletons. This specimen was peripheral blood, taken in a trial of Ad26.COV2.S vaccine versus placebo. The receptors stem from a person between 18 and 65 years old who received the Ad26.COV2.S COVID-19 vaccine or a placebo. The CDR3 runs from the conserved cysteine through the conserved F or W. D genes are given only for firm matches. Size tells how often a clone was seen (once, few, many) or the class of an expanded clone, and some rows leave it out.

D	size	V	J	DNA	CDR3
TRBD1	.	TRBV6-5	TRBJ1-1	TGTGCCAGCAGTCGACAGGGGGAAGGTGAAGCTTTCTTT	CASSRQGEGEAFF
.	.	TRBV7-2	TRBJ2-2	TGTGCCAGCAGCTTTCACAGGGCCACCGGGGAGCTGTTTTTT	CASSFHRATGELFF
.	.	TRBV7-2	TRBJ2-3	TGTGCCAGCAGCTTAGCGGGGGGGCCTGGCACAGATACGCAGTATTTT	CASSLAGGPGTDTQYF
.	.	TRBV19	TRBJ2-5	TGTGCCAGTAGTATCCGGGCCAGCGAACAAGAGACCCAGTACTTC	CASSIRASEQETQYF
TRBD1	.	TRBV4-1	TRBJ1-2	TGCGCCAGCAGCCAAGTTCGCCCCGGGACAGGGGACTATGGCTACACCTTC	CASSQVRPGTGDYGYTF
.	.	TRBV28	TRBJ1-5	TGTGCCAGCAGTTTGACGGACAATCAGCCCCAGCATTTT	CASSLTDNQPQHF
.	.	TRBV28	TRBJ2-7	TGTGCCAGCAGAACGACAGGAGCCTACGAGCAGTACTTC	CASRTTGAYEQYF
TRBD2	.	TRBV28	TRBJ2-7	TGTGCCAGCAGTTTCTCTAGCGGGGGGGTAGGGGCCTACGAGCAGTACTTC	CASSFSSGGVGAYEQYF
.	.	TRBV4-2	TRBJ2-2	TGTGCCAGCAGCCAAGAAATTACAGGGAACACCGGGGAGCTGTTTTTT	CASSQEITGNTGELFF
.	.	TRBV13	TRBJ2-3	TGTGCCAGCAGCTTAGGGACAGTCACTAGCACAGATACGCAGTATTTT	CASSLGTVTSTDTQYF
.	.	TRBV29-1	TRBJ1-2	TGCAGCGTTGTTGAAGGGGTAAGGGAGGGAGATGAGTTCTATGGCTACACCTTC	CSVVEGVREGDEFYGYTF
.	.	TRBV5-1	TRBJ2-7	TGCGCCAGCAGCCCGGACAGCACCTACGAGCAGTACTTC	CASSPDSTYEQYF
TRBD2	.	TRBV3-1/TRBV3-2	TRBJ2-1	TGTGCCAGCAGCCAAGCTTCGGCACTAGCGGGAGGGGAGCAGTTCTTC	CASSQASALAGGEQFF
.	.	TRBV18	TRBJ2-2	TGTGCCAGCTCACCGATCGGGGACACCGGGGAGCTGTTTTTT	CASSPIGDTGELFF
TRBD1	.	TRBV20-1	TRBJ1-5	TGCAGTGCTAGTTCAGGGCAGGGGGGGCATCAGCCCCAGCATTTT	CSASSGQGGHQPQHF
TRBD1	.	TRBV28	TRBJ1-1	TGTGCCAGCAGGTCGGGACAGATGAACACTGAAGCTTTCTTT	CASRSGQMNTEAFF
.	.	TRBV25-1	TRBJ1-1	TGTGCCAGCAGTGAATTAGAGCGGACTGAAGCTTTCTTT	CASSELERTEAFF
.	.	TRBV27	TRBJ2-7	TGTGCCAGCAGTTTGGGGGGTCCCTCCTACGAGCAGTACTTC	CASSLGGPSYEQYF
.	.	TRBV23-1	TRBJ1-5	TGCGCCAGCAGTCAATCGGGGGGCGGGTGCAATCAGCCCCAGCATTTT	CASSQSGGGCNQPQHF
TRBD1	.	TRBV6-5	TRBJ2-7	TGTGCCAGCAGGGACAGGGTGGGCGAGCAGTACTTC	CASRDRVGEQYF
.	once	TRBV19	TRBJ1-6	TGTGCCAGTAGTATAGTGAAGGGTTTGGATTCACCCCTCCACTTT	CASSIVKGLDSPLHF
.	.	TRBV19	TRBJ1-2	TGTGCCAGTAGTCCCAAGGACAGCCGATTTAACTATGGCTACACCTTC	CASSPKDSRFNYGYTF
TRBD2	.	TRBV6-6	TRBJ2-3	TGTGCCAGCAGGGCGGGAGTAGGCACAGATACGCAGTATTTT	CASRAGVGTDTQYF
TRBD1	.	TRBV25-1	TRBJ1-5	TGTGCCAGCAGTGGTGGACAGGGTGTTGATCAGCCCCAGCATTTT	CASSGGQGVDQPQHF
.	.	TRBV10-3	TRBJ2-5	TGTGCCATCAGTGAGTCGAGTAGGGGCCAACAAGAGACCCAGTACTTC	CAISESSRGQQETQYF
TRBD2	.	TRBV7-2	TRBJ2-1	TGTGCCACCTCACTAGCGGGGAAGAACAATGAGCAGTTCTTC	CATSLAGKNNEQFF
.	.	TRBV5-4	TRBJ2-4	TGTGCCAGCAGCCCCGACACCAGAGGAGACATTCAGTACTTC	CASSPDTRGDIQYF
.	.	TRBV6-4	TRBJ2-3	TGTGCCAGCAGTGAATATGTTGGCGGGGGCTCATCTTTGGATACGCAGTATTTT	CASSEYVGGGSSLDTQYF
.	.	TRBV5-1	TRBJ2-2	TGCGCCAGCAGCTTGTCTGGTGGTACGAACACCGGGGAGCTGTTTTTT	CASSLSGGTNTGELFF
TRBD2	.	TRBV3-1/TRBV3-2	TRBJ2-3	TGTGCCAGCAGCCAAGGCGGACTAGCGGGGTCTACGCAGTATTTT	CASSQGGLAGSTQYF
.	.	TRBV14	TRBJ2-3	TGTGCCAGCAGCTCCGCGGCCACAGATACGCAGTATTTT	CASSSAATDTQYF
TRBD1	.	TRBV19	TRBJ1-1	TGTGCCAGTAGTATGCTACGGCAGGGGGCGGGTATTACTGAAGCTTTCTTT	CASSMLRQGAGITEAFF
TRBD1	.	TRBV7-7	TRBJ2-6	TGTGCCAGCAGCCCGTTACTAGGGGGCTCGAGTCTCAACGTCCTGACTTTC	CASSPLLGGSSLNVLTF
TRBD1	once	TRBV5-1	TRBJ2-3	TGCGCCAGCAGCGGATCAACCGGGACAGGGGGCTTGGATACGCAGTATTTT	CASSGSTGTGGLDTQYF
.	.	TRBV11-2	TRBJ2-7	TGTGCCAGCGCCCGAGGCAGGCTTATGCAGTACTTC	CASARGRLMQYF
TRBD2	once	TRBV27	TRBJ2-1	TGTGCCAGCCGGGGGGGACTAGCGGGAGAAGATGAGCAGTTCTTC	CASRGGLAGEDEQFF
TRBD2	.	TRBV6-5	TRBJ2-7	TGTGCCAGCAGCCGACTAGCGGAACAATACGAGCAGTACTTC	CASSRLAEQYEQYF